This paragraph reports one T cell receptor (beta chain). Repertoires were generated with immunoSEQ multiplex PCR, while TCRdb's copy carries only in-frame clones and drops some. This sample has more than 10,000 clones; approximately 70% occur once, and the top ten carry 30%. The CDR3 totals 15 residues. Trimming took 6 bases from V and 6 from J; bases not matched to a gene: 5. The V gene's germline CDR1 is LGHDT and CDR2 YNNKEL (reference sequence). The data were taken from a study of blood T cell repertoires in COVID-19. The V gene is TRBV3-1 (or the pseudogene TRBV3-2), the J gene TRBJ1-6; 10 bases fit TRBD1. The origin of this receptor is a human donor in a cohort sampled during active COVID-19. The sample consisted of peripheral blood. This chain's CDR3 is CASRSRDRGNSPLHF. The CDR3 coding sequence is TGTGCCAGCAGATCCCGGGACAGGGGTAATTCACCCCTCCACTTT.